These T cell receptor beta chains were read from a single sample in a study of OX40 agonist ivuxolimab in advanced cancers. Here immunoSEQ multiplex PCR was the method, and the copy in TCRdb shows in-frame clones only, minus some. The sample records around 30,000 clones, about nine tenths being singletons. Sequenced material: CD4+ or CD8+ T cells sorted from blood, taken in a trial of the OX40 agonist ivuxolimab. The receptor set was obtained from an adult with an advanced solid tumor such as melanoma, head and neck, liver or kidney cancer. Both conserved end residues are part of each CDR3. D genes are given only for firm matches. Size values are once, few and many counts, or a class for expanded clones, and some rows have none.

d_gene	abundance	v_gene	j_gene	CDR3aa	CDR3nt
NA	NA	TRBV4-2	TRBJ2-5	CASSQEASQETQYF	TGTGCCAGCAGCCAAGAAGCCAGCCAAGAGACCCAGTACTTC
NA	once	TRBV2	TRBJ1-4	CASRPQGGWEKLFF	TGTGCCAGCAGACCACAGGGTGGTTGGGAAAAACTGTTTTTT
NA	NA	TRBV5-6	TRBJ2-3	CASSSAPRGDTQYF	TGTGCCAGCAGCAGCGCCCCTAGAGGAGATACGCAGTATTTT
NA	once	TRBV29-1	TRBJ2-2	CSVAVNTGELFF	TGCAGCGTTGCGGTGAACACCGGGGAGCTGTTTTTT
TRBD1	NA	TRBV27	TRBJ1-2	CASSSPTGVPRWTF	TGTGCCAGCAGTTCACCCACAGGGGTTCCACGCTGGACCTTC
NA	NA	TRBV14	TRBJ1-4	CASSPRALNEKLFF	TGTGCCAGCAGCCCCCGGGCCCTTAATGAAAAACTGTTTTTT
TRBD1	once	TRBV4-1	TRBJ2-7	CASSQGDSYEQYF	TGCGCCAGCAGCCAAGGGGACAGTTACGAGCAGTACTTC
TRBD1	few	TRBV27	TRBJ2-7	CASSIGQGGFVSYEQYF	TGTGCCAGCAGTATAGGACAGGGGGGGTTCGTGTCCTACGAGCAGTACTTC
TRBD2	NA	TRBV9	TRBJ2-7	CASSSGLAEYEQYF	TGTGCCAGCAGCTCTGGACTAGCGGAGTACGAGCAGTACTTC
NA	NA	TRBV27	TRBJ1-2	CASSPTITDPYGYTF	TGTGCCAGCAGTCCCACAATTACAGACCCCTATGGCTACACCTTC
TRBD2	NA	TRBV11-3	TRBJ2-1	CASALGSGGEQFF	TGTGCCAGTGCACTGGGCTCGGGAGGGGAGCAGTTCTTC
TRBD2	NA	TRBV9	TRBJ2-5	CASSGGGQETQYF	TGTGCCAGCAGCGGCGGGGGCCAAGAGACCCAGTACTTC
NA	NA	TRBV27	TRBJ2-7	CASSVMTGTYEQYF	TGTGCCAGCAGTGTCATGACGGGCACCTACGAGCAGTACTTC
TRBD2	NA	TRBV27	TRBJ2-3	CASSFRSGTSGFTDTQYF	TGTGCCAGCAGTTTTAGGTCCGGGACTAGCGGATTCACAGATACGCAGTATTTT
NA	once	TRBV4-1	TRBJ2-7	CASSQDAPQGLVEQYF	TGCGCCAGCAGCCAAGATGCCCCCCAGGGCCTAGTCGAGCAGTACTTC
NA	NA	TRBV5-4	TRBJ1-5	CASSSGFTRNQPQHF	TGTGCCAGCAGCTCTGGATTTACCCGCAATCAGCCCCAGCATTTT
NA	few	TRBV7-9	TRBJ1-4	CASSLVGVNEKLFF	TGTGCCAGCAGCTTAGTGGGAGTTAATGAAAAACTGTTTTTT
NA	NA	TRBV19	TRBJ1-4	CAAGTREKLLF	TGTGCCGCCGGGACAAGGGAAAAACTGCTTTTT
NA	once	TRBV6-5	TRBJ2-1	CASSYLGSSSYNEQFF	TGTGCCAGCAGTTACCTTGGTTCGAGCTCCTACAATGAGCAGTTCTTC
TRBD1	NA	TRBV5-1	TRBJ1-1	CASRPRTGGALTEAFF	TGCGCCAGCAGACCTAGAACAGGGGGCGCATTAACTGAAGCTTTCTTT
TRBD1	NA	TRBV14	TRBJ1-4	CASSQATGGEEKLFF	TGTGCCAGCAGCCAAGCGACAGGGGGAGAAGAAAAACTGTTTTTT
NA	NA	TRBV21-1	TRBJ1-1	CASSRDGAEAFF	TGTGCCAGCAGCAGGGACGGAGCTGAAGCTTTCTTT
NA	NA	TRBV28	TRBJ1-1	CASSFIGTNTEAFF	TGTGCCAGCAGTTTCATTGGCACGAACACTGAAGCTTTCTTT
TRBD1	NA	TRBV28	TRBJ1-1	CASRGTGTENTEAFF	TGTGCCAGCAGAGGGACCGGGACAGAGAACACTGAAGCTTTCTTT
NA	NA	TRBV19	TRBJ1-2	CASSIGGHSGYTF	TGTGCCAGTAGTATCGGGGGGCACAGTGGCTACACCTTC
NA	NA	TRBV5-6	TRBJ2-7	CASSLRTRHLSYEQYF	TGTGCCAGCAGCTTGCGGACCCGACACCTCTCCTACGAGCAGTACTTC
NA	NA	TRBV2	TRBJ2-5	CASSEAGLGETQYF	TGTGCCAGCAGTGAAGCAGGGTTGGGGGAGACCCAGTACTTC
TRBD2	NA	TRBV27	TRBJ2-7	CASSGTSGSNEQYF	TGTGCCAGCAGTGGGACTAGCGGGAGTAATGAGCAGTACTTC
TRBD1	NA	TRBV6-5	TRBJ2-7	CASRDRGHYEQYF	TGTGCCAGCAGGGACAGGGGGCACTACGAGCAGTACTTC
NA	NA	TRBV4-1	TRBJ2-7	CASSQSLGGEQYF	TGCGCCAGCAGCCAAAGTCTGGGTGGTGAGCAGTACTTC
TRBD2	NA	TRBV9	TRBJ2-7	CASSRGGGSSHEQYF	TGTGCCAGCTCCCGAGGAGGCGGGAGTTCCCACGAGCAGTACTTC
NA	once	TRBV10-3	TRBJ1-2	CATSGDTNLGGYTF	TGTGCCACCTCCGGGGACACAAATCTCGGTGGCTACACCTTC
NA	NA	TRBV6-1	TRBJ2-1	CASRKGYEQFF	TGTGCCAGCAGGAAGGGGTATGAGCAGTTCTTC
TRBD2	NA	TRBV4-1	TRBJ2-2	CASSIMGTSGGASTGELFF	TGCGCCAGCAGCATAATGGGGACTAGCGGGGGGGCGTCAACCGGGGAGCTGTTTTTT
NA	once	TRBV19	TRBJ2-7	CASSIEGDEQYF	TGTGCCAGTAGTATAGAGGGAGACGAGCAGTACTTC
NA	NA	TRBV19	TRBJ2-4	CASTPGTRGVQNIQYF	TGTGCCAGTACCCCCGGGACAAGGGGCGTGCAAAACATTCAGTACTTC